This T cell receptor beta chain was sequenced for a study of blood T cell repertoires in COVID-19. Study background: T cells, B-cell-depleted T cells, or PBMCs supplied cDNA or gDNA.

The method was immunoSEQ multiplex PCR; TCRdb's version includes in-frame clones alone and lacks a portion of them. The table includes about 210,000 clones, almost 90% detected once. This sequence was found in a man aged 18 to 29 with active or convalescent COVID-19. The sample taken for sequencing was peripheral blood.

The chain's CDR3 is CASSRKYHKGAKNEKLFF. The CDR3 nucleotides read TGTGCCAGCAGCCGTAAATACCACAAAGGGGCGAAGAATGAAAAACTGTTTTTT. The V and J genes are TRBV3-1 (or the pseudogene TRBV3-2) and TRBJ1-4; perhaps TRBD1 as D (5 bases). Germline CDR1 and CDR2: LGHDT and YNNKEL (reference sequence). The CDR3 loop spans 18 amino acids. The V end was cut by 4 bases, the J end by 5 bases, with 23 bases between.